This TCR beta chain was recovered during a study of neurological immune-mediated disorders. It was by 5'RACE with 10-nucleotide random UMIs that the cDNA was made. TCRdb recomputed calls from the 5' RACE reads with MiXCR, one row per CDR3 protein. This table has 45,000 to 50,000 distinct CDR3 sequences, under 3.5% appearing once. Findings of the study overall: One related-CDR3 cluster, which may be a signature, held the repertoires of 18 of 34 multiple sclerosis patients after phylogenetic grouping. In HTLV-1-associated myelopathy, TCR clonal expansion was greatest, and in multiple sclerosis it was least, below healthy controls.

Germline loops: CDR1 SGHRS, CDR2 YFSETQ. The CDR3 is made up of 17 amino acids. V gave up 1 base and J gave up 1 base, with 17 bases separating them. At least ten counts were recorded for this clonotype. Its antigen is unidentified. The sequence derives from a woman aged 50 to 60 with multiple sclerosis. The sample comprised PBMCs. The chain recombines TRBV5-1 with TRBJ1-1; tentative D call: TRBD1 (5 bases). The CDR3 protein is CASSLRGLGRENTEAFF. CDR3 in DNA: TGCGCCAGCAGCTTGAGAGGTTTGGGCAGGGAGAACACTGAAGCTTTCTTT.